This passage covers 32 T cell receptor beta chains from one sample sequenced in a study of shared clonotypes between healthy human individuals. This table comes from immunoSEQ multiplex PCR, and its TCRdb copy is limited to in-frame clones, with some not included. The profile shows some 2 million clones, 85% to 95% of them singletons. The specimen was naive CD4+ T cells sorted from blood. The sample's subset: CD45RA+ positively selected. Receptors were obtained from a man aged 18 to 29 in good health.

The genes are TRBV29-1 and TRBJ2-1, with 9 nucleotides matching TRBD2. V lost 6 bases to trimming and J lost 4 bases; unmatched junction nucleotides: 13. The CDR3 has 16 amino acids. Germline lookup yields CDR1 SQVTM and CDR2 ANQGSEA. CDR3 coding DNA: TGCAGCGTCTGCCTAGCGGGAATAAAGGGATACAATGAGCAGTTCTTC. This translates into CSVCLAGIKGYNEQFF.

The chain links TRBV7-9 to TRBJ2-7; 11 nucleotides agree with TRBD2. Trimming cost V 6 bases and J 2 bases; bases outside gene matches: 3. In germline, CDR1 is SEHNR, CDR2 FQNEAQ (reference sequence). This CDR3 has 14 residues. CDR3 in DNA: TGTGCCAGCAGGATAGCGGGGGGGCCCTACGAGCAGTACTTC. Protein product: CASRIAGGPYEQYF.

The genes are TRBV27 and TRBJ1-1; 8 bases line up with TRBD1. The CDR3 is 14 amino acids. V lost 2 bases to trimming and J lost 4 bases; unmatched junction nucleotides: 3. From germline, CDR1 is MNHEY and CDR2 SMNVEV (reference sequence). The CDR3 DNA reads TGTGCCAGCAGTTTACACAGGGGGAGCACTGAAGCTTTCTTT. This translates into CASSLHRGSTEAFF.

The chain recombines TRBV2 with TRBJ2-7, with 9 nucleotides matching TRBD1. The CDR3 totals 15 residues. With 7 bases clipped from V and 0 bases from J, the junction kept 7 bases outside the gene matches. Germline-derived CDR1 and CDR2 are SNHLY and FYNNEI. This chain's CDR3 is CASTQTGGASYEQYF. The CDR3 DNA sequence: TGTGCCAGCACCCAGACAGGGGGGGCCTCCTACGAGCAGTACTTC.

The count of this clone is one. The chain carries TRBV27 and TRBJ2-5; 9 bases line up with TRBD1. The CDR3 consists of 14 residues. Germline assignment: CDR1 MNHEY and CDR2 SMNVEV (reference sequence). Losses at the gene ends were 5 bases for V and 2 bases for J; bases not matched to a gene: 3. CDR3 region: CASSGTGPQETQYF. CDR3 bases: TGTGCCAGCAGTGGGACAGGGCCTCAAGAGACCCAGTACTTC.

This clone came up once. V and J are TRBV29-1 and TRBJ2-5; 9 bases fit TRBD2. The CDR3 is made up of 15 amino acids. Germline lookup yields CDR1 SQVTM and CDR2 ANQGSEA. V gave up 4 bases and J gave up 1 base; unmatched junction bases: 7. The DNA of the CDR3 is TGCAGCGTTGGATTTCTAGCGGGGAGCCAAGAGACCCAGTACTTC. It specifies CSVGFLAGSQETQYF.

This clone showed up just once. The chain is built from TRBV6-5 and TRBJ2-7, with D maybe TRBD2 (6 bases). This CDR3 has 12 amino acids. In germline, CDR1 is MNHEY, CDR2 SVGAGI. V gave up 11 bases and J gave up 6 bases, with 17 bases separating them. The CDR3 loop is CAVELSSGEQYF. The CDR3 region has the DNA TGTGCCGTGGAACTAAGTAGCGGCGAGCAGTACTTC.

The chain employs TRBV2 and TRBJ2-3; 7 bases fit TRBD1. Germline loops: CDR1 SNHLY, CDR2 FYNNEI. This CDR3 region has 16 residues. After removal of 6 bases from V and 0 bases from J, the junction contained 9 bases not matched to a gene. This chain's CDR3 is CASRVGQTDSTDTQYF. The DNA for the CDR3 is TGTGCCAGCAGAGTGGGACAGACTGATAGCACAGATACGCAGTATTTT.

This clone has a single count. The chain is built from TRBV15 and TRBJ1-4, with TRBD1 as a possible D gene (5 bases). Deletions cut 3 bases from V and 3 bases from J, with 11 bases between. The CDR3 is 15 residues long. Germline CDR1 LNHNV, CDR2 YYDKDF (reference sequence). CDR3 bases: TGTGCCACCAGCAGCAGACAGCCCTCTAATGAAAAACTGTTTTTT. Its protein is CATSSRQPSNEKLFF.

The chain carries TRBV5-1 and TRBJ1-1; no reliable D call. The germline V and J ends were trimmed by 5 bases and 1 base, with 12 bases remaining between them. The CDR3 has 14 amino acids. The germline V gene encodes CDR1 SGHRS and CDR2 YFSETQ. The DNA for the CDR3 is TGCGCCAGCAGAGTAGAGGTATCGAACACTGAAGCTTTCTTT. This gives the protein CASRVEVSNTEAFF.

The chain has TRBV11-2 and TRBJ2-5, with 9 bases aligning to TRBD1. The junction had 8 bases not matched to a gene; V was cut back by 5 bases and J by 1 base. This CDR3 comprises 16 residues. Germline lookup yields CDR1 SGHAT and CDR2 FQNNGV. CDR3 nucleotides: TGTGCCAGCAGCACATGGGACAGGGAGAGCCAAGAGACCCAGTACTTC. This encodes CASSTWDRESQETQYF.

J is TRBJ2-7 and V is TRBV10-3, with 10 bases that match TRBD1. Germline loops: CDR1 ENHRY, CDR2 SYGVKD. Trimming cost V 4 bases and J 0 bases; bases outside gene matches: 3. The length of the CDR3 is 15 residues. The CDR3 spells CAISGRDRGSYEQYF. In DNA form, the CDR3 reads TGTGCCATCAGTGGCAGGGACAGGGGCTCCTACGAGCAGTACTTC.

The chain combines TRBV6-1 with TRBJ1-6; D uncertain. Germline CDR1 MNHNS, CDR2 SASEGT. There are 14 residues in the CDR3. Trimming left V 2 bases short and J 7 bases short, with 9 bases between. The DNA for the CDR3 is TGTGCCAGCAGTGAACTGGGATACAATTCACCCCTCCACTTT. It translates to CASSELGYNSPLHF.

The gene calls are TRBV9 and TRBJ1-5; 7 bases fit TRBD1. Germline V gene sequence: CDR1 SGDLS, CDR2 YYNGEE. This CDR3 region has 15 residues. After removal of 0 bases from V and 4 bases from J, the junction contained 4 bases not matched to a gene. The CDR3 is CASSVEGQQNQPQHF. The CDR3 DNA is TGTGCCAGCAGCGTAGAGGGACAGCAAAATCAGCCCCAGCATTTT.

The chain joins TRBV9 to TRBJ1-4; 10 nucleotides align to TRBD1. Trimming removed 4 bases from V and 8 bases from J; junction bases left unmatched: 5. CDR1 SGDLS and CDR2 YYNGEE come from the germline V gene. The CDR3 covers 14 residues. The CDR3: CASSPRTGGEKLFF. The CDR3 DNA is TGTGCCAGCAGCCCTAGGACAGGGGGGGAAAAACTGTTTTTT.

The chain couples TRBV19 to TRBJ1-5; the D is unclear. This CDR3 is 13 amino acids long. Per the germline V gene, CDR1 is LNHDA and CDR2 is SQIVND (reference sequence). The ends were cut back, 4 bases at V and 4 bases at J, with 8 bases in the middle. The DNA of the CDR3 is TGTGCCAGTAGTACGTGGGGAAATCAGCCCCAGCATTTT. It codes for CASSTWGNQPQHF.

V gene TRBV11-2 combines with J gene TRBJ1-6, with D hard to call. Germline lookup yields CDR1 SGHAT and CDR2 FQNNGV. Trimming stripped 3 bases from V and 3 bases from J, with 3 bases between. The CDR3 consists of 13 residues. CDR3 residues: CASSFFYNSPLHF. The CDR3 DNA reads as TGTGCCAGCAGCTTTTTCTATAATTCACCCCTCCACTTT.

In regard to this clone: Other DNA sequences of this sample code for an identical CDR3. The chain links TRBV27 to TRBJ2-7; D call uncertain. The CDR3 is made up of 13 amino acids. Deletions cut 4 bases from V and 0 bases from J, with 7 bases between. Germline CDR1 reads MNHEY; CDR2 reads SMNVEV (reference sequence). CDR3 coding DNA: TGTGCCAGCAGTTACAGAAGCTCCTACGAGCAGTACTTC. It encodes CASSYRSSYEQYF.

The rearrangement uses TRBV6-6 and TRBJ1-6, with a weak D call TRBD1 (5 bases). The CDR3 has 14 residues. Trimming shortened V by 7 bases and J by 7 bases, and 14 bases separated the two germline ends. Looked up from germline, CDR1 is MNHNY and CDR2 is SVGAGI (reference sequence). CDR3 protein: CASTMGTDNSPLHF. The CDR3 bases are TGTGCCAGCACTATGGGGACCGACAATTCACCCCTCCACTTT.

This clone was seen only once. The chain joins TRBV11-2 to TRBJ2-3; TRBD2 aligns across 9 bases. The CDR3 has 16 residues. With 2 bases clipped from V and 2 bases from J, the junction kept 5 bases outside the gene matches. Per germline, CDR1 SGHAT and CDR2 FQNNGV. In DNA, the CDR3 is TGTGCCAGCAGCTTAAGTAGCGGGGGTATCACAGATACGCAGTATTTT. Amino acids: CASSLSSGGITDTQYF.

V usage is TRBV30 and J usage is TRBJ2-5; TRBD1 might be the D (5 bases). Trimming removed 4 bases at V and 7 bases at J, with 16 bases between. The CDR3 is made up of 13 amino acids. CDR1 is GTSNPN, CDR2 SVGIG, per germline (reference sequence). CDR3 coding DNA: TGTGCCTGGATGGTACAGGCCCGGAGGACCCAGTACTTC. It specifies CAWMVQARRTQYF.

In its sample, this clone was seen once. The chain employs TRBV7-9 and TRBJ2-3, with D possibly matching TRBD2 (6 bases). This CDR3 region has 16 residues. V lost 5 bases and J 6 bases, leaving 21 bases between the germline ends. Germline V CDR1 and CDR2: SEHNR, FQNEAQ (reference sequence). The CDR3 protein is CASSRSGAGSWDTQYF. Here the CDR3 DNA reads TGTGCCAGCAGCCGCTCCGGCGCGGGGAGCTGGGATACGCAGTATTTT.

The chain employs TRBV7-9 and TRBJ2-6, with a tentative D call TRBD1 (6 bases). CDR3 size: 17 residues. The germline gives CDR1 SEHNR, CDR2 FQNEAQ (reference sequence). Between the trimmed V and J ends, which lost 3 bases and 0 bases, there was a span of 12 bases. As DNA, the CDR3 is TGTGCCAGCAGCTTTGGGACAAGTACCTCTGGGGCCAACGTCCTGACTTTC. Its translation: CASSFGTSTSGANVLTF.

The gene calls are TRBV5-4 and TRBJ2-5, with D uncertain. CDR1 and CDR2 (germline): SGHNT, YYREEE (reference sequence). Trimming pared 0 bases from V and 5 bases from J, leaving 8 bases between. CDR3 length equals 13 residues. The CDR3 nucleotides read TGTGCCAGCAGCTTGGACGTTGGGGAGACCCAGTACTTC. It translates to CASSLDVGETQYF.

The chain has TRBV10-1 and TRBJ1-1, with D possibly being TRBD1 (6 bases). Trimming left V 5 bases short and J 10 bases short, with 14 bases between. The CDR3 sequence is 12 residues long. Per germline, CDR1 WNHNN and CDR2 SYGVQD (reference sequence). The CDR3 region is CASSTGWSAAFF. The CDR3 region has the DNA TGCGCCAGCAGTACAGGGTGGAGTGCAGCTTTCTTT.

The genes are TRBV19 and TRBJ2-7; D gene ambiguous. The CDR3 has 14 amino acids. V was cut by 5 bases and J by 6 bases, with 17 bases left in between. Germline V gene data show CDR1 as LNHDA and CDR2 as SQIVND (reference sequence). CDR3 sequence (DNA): TGTGCCAGTAGTGCATCGACCCCTTCGGGCGAGCAGTACTTC. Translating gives CASSASTPSGEQYF. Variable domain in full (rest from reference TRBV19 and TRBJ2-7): DGGITQSPKYLFRKEGQNVTLSCEQNLNHDAMYWYRQDPGQGLRLIYYSQIVNDFQKGDIAEGYSVSREKKESFPLTVTSAQKNPTAFYLCASSASTPSGEQYFGPGTRLTVT.

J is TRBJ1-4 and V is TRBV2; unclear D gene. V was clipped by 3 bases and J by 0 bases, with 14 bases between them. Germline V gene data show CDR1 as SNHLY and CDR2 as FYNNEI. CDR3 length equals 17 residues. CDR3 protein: CASSDDSLGSTNEKLFF. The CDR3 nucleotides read TGTGCCAGCAGTGACGACTCCCTGGGATCAACTAATGAAAAACTGTTTTTT.

The CDR3 sequence: CASSAGTGGTTNEKLFF. The CDR3 DNA reads as TGCGCCAGCAGCGCCGGGACAGGGGGCACAACTAATGAAAAACTGTTTTTT. The genes are TRBV5-1 and TRBJ1-4; 12 nucleotides align to TRBD1. The J segment lost 0 bases and the V segment lost 4 bases, leaving 4 bases of the junction unmatched. Germline V CDR1 and CDR2: SGHRS, YFSETQ. The CDR3 covers 17 residues.

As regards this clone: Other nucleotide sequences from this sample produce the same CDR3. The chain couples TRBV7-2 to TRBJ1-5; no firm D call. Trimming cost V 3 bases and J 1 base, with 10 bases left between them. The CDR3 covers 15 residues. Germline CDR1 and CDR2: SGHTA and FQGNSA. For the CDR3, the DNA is TGTGCCAGCAGCTTCGGAACGGGCAGCAATCAGCCCCAGCATTTT. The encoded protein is CASSFGTGSNQPQHF.

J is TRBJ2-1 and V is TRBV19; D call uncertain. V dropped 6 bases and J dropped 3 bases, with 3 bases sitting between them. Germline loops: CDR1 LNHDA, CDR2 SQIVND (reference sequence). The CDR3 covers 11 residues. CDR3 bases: TGTGCCAGTAGGTTCTACAATGAGCAGTTCTTC. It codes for CASRFYNEQFF.

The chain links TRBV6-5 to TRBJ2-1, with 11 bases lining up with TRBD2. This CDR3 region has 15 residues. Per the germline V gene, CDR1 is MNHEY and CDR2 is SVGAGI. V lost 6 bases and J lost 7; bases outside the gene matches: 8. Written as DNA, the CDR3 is TGTGCCAGCAGCCTGACGGGACTAGCGGCAAATGAGCAGTTCTTC. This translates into CASSLTGLAANEQFF.

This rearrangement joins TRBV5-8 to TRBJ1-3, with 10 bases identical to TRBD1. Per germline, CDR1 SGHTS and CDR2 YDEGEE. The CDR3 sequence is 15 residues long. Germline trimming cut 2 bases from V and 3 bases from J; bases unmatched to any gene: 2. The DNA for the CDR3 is TGTGCCAGCAGCTTCCGGGACAGGGGTGGAAACACCATATATTTT. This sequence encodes CASSFRDRGGNTIYF.